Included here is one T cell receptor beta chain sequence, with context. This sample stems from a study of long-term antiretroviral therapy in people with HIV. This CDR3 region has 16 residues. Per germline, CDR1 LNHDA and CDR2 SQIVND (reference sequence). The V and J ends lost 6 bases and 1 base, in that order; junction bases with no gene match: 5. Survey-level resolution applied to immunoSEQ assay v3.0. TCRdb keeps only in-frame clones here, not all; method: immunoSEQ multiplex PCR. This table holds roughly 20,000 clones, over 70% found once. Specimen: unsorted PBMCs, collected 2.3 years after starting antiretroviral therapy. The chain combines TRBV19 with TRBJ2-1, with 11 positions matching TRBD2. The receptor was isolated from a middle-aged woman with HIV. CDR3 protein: CASRPGLAESYNEQFF. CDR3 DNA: TGTGCCAGTAGGCCGGGACTAGCGGAATCCTACAATGAGCAGTTCTTC.